What follows are 32 T cell receptor beta chains derived from one specimen sequenced in a study of shared clonotypes between healthy human individuals. Libraries were prepared by immunoSEQ multiplex PCR; TCRdb keeps only in-frame clonotypes and omits some of them. The table has roughly 530,000 clones, 90% to 97% seen once. Sequenced material: naive CD4+ T cells sorted from blood. Indicated subset: CD45RA+ positively selected. The receptors here all came from a woman aged 25-40 years in good health.

In its sample, this clone was seen once. The V gene is TRBV2, the J gene TRBJ1-5, with TRBD1 matching over 7 bases. Germline V gives CDR1 SNHLY, CDR2 FYNNEI. J was trimmed by 0 bases and V by 5 bases; bases with no gene match: 13. The CDR3 sequence is 18 residues long. This chain's CDR3 is CASSPRTGTAYSNQPQHF. CDR3 DNA sequence: TGTGCCAGCAGTCCCCGGACCGGGACAGCTTATAGCAATCAGCCCCAGCATTTT.

This chain joins TRBV6-6 and TRBJ1-1; 7 bases fit TRBD1. Trimming at V came to 2 bases and at J to 0 bases, leaving 3 bases not matched to a gene. Germline V lookup: CDR1 MNHNY, CDR2 SVGAGI (reference sequence). This CDR3 contains 15 residues. In nucleotides, the CDR3 is TGTGCCAGCAGTTACCGGGGACAGATGAACACTGAAGCTTTCTTT. Amino acid sequence: CASSYRGQMNTEAFF.

In DNA, the CDR3 is TGTGCCACCGAGACCTCCCTGATAAAAGCTTTCTTT. Encoded protein: CATETSLIKAFF. V is TRBV7-9 and J is TRBJ1-1; D call uncertain. The germline V gene encodes CDR1 SEHNR and CDR2 FQNEAQ (reference sequence). CDR3 size: 12 residues. Trimming removed 10 bases from V and 9 bases from J, with 18 bases in between.

The CDR3 nucleotides are TGTGCCAGCAGCCAAGTGCCCCGAGAGACCCAGTACTTC. Translation gives CASSQVPRETQYF. V gene TRBV14 combines with J gene TRBJ2-5; D gene unclear. Germline CDR1 and CDR2: SGHDN and FVKESK. V was cut by 1 base and J by 4 bases, with 7 bases left in between. The CDR3 runs to 13 residues. Variable domain in full (rest from reference TRBV14 and TRBJ2-5): EAGVTQFPSHSVIEKGQTVTLRCDPISGHDNLYWYRRVMGKEIKFLLHFVKESKQDESGMPNNRFLAERTGGTYSTLKVQPAELEDSGVYFCASSQVPRETQYFGPGTRLLVL.

The gene calls are TRBV28 and TRBJ1-2, with D maybe TRBD1 (5 bases). V gave up 8 bases and J gave up 5 bases, with 15 bases separating them. Per germline, CDR1 MDHEN and CDR2 SYDVKM. This CDR3 is 13 amino acids long. The CDR3 here is CASLGEVGYGYTF. The CDR3 nucleotides are TGTGCCAGCCTGGGGGAGGTTGGGTATGGCTACACCTTC.

The rearrangement uses TRBV10-2 and TRBJ2-1; the D is unclear. Trimming stripped 4 bases from V and 0 bases from J, with 7 bases between. CDR1 and CDR2 from the germline V gene are WSHSY and SAAADI. The length of the CDR3 is 14 residues. The DNA of the CDR3 is TGCGCCAGCAGTGTGCTGAGCTCCTACAATGAGCAGTTCTTC. This gives the protein CASSVLSSYNEQFF.

The chain couples TRBV28 to TRBJ1-2; TRBD1 agrees at 10 bases. The ends lost 0 bases at V and 3 bases at J; junction bases unmatched: 1. Germline CDR1 and CDR2: MDHEN and SYDVKM. The CDR3 runs to 15 residues. CDR3 loop: CASSLWTGGDYGYTF. The CDR3 DNA reads as TGTGCCAGCAGTTTATGGACAGGGGGCGACTATGGCTACACCTTC.

V gene TRBV28 combines with J gene TRBJ2-7; D unresolved. CDR3 size: 15 residues. Per germline, CDR1 MDHEN and CDR2 SYDVKM. Trimming shortened V by 6 bases and J by 0 bases, and 15 bases separated the two germline ends. CDR3 nucleotides: TGTGCCAGCAGATCCATAGGTTGGAGCTCCTACGAGCAGTACTTC. It specifies CASRSIGWSSYEQYF.

This rearrangement joins TRBV28 to TRBJ1-5; 8 positions agree with TRBD1. CDR1 and CDR2 (germline): MDHEN, SYDVKM. V was pared by 9 bases and J by 1 base, with 5 bases of the junction left unmatched. This CDR3 has 14 amino acids. The CDR3 reads CASYRQGSNQPQHF. CDR3 nucleotide sequence: TGTGCCAGTTACCGACAGGGGAGCAATCAGCCCCAGCATTTT.

This sequence joins TRBV28 and TRBJ2-2; the D call may be TRBD1 or TRBD2 (5 bases each). The CDR3 totals 15 residues. Germline CDR1 is MDHEN and CDR2 is SYDVKM. V was clipped by 4 bases and J by 1 base, with 10 bases between them. The chain's CDR3 is CASSSGTVNTGELFF. The CDR3 DNA follows: TGTGCCAGCAGTTCCGGGACCGTGAACACCGGGGAGCTGTTTTTT.

The CDR3 here is CASSSPGQYTGELFF. CDR3 coding DNA: TGTGCCAGCAGCTCCCCGGGACAGTACACCGGGGAGCTGTTTTTT. The rearrangement links TRBV7-3 to TRBJ2-2, with 7 bases aligning to TRBD1. The V gene's germline CDR1 is SGHTA and CDR2 FQGTGA. The CDR3 length is 15 residues. The V segment lost 4 bases and the J segment 3 bases; nucleotides outside the gene matches: 5. The complete variable domain, with remaining parts taken from reference TRBV7-3 and TRBJ2-2, reads GAGVSQTPSNKVTEKGKYVELRCDPISGHTALYWYRQSLGQGPEFLIYFQGTGAADDSGLPNDRFFAVRPEGSVSTLKIQRTERGDSAVYLCASSSPGQYTGELFFGEGSRLTVL.

The V call is TRBV7-8, the J call TRBJ2-7; TRBD2 matches 13 bases. The CDR3 runs 16 residues. V trimming: 4 bases; J trimming: 2 bases; junction bases outside the gene matches: 5. CDR1 and CDR2 (germline): SGHVS, FQNEAQ. The CDR3 here is CASSSPGLAGAYEQYF. CDR3 sequence (DNA): TGTGCCAGCAGCTCTCCTGGACTAGCGGGAGCCTACGAGCAGTACTTC.

Worth noting for this clone: Germline and junction disagree at one end, which may indicate a read error. This rearrangement joins TRBV13 to TRBJ2-3, with 12 bases that match TRBD2. Germline V lookup: CDR1 PRHDT, CDR2 FYEKMQ (reference sequence). The CDR3 spans 16 residues. CDR3: CASSLGLAGGSDTQYF. CDR3 DNA: TGTGCCAGCAGCCTAGGGCTAGCGGGAGGGTCAGATACGCAGTATTTT.

The J gene is TRBJ2-3, the V gene TRBV15; D gene ambiguous. The CDR3 spans 13 residues. V lost 4 bases and J 4 bases, leaving 9 bases between the germline ends. The germline V gene encodes CDR1 LNHNV and CDR2 YYDKDF (reference sequence). The CDR3 spells CATSTPVPDTQYF. In DNA form, the CDR3 reads TGTGCCACCAGCACGCCAGTCCCAGATACGCAGTATTTT.

This clone was seen only once. V gene TRBV7-5 combines with J gene TRBJ1-3; TRBD1, as called in the table, went unchecked against the DNA. TRBV7-5 is a pseudogene locus. This CDR3 region has 19 residues. The CDR3 loop is CVRSRTGTGSTVSGNTIYF. CDR3 DNA sequence: TGTGTCAGAAGCCGCACCGGGACAGGTTCCACCGTCTCTGGAAACACCATATATTTT.

The chain combines TRBV6-4 with TRBJ2-7, with 10 bases matching TRBD2. With V trimmed by 4 bases and J by 1 base, 4 bases remained unmatched. The CDR3 has 15 residues. CDR1 MRHNA and CDR2 SNTAGT come from the germline V gene. CDR3 nucleotide sequence: TGTGCCAGCAGTGCCCGGACTAGCGGTTCCTACGAGCAGTACTTC. Its translation: CASSARTSGSYEQYF.

The chain combines TRBV5-1 with TRBJ2-7; 8 bases align to TRBD1. Looked up from germline, CDR1 is SGHRS and CDR2 is YFSETQ. The CDR3 extends over 14 amino acids. J gave up 5 bases and V 3 bases, and 7 bases lay outside the gene matches. The DNA for the CDR3 is TGCGCCAGCAGCTACGGACAGGGAGTCAACGAGCAGTACTTC. This codes for CASSYGQGVNEQYF.

This chain uses TRBV27 with TRBJ2-4, with D unresolved. The germline CDR1 and CDR2 sequences are MNHEY and SMNVEV (reference sequence). V lost 5 bases to trimming and J lost 0 bases, with 17 bases between them. The CDR3 covers 17 residues. The CDR3 DNA reads TGTGCCAGCAGTCCCTACGCTGGGCAGATAGCCAAAAACATTCAGTACTTC. Translated: CASSPYAGQIAKNIQYF.

The rearrangement links TRBV6-5 to TRBJ2-5; possible D gene TRBD2, 7 bases. The CDR3 runs to 15 residues. The germline V gene encodes CDR1 MNHEY and CDR2 SVGAGI. Trimming stripped 2 bases from V and 5 bases from J, with 15 bases between. The CDR3 DNA is TGTGCCAGCAGTTACGGGGGGGCCCTATTGGAGACCCAGTACTTC. It is translated as CASSYGGALLETQYF.

V gene TRBV10-3 combines with J gene TRBJ2-7, with 8 bases matching TRBD1. From germline, CDR1 is ENHRY and CDR2 SYGVKD. This CDR3 has 16 amino acids. J gave up 5 bases and V 6 bases, and 15 bases lay outside the gene matches. The CDR3, as DNA: TGTGCCATCAGGGGAGCTCCGGGACAGGAAACCGACGAGCAGTACTTC. Protein sequence: CAIRGAPGQETDEQYF.

This sequence joins TRBV7-2 and TRBJ2-5; D possibly corresponds to TRBD2 (6 bases). Trimming cost V 1 base and J 11 bases, with 17 bases left between them. The V gene's germline CDR1 is SGHTA and CDR2 FQGNSA. This CDR3 region has 14 residues. Written as DNA, the CDR3 is TGTGCCAGCAGCTTAGATTCAGCTTCTCGGGAGCAGTACTTC. Amino acids: CASSLDSASREQYF.

The chain recombines TRBV28 with TRBJ2-3; D unresolved. CDR1 and CDR2 (germline): MDHEN, SYDVKM. This CDR3 comprises 14 residues. V lost 6 bases to trimming and J lost 5 bases, with 15 bases between them. The CDR3 region is CASSWAPWVDTQYF. The CDR3 DNA sequence: TGTGCCAGCAGCTGGGCCCCCTGGGTAGATACGCAGTATTTT.

The genes are TRBV9 and TRBJ1-5; D not resolved. Trimming pared 3 bases from V and 2 bases from J, leaving 15 bases between. The CDR3 spans 16 residues. Germline V CDR1 and CDR2: SGDLS, YYNGEE. The DNA for the CDR3 is TGTGCCAGCAGCGGGCGGCCCACTCCTTGCAATCAGCCCCAGCATTTT. It translates to CASSGRPTPCNQPQHF.

V is TRBV27 and J is TRBJ2-7; 12 bases fit TRBD2. The CDR3 is 20 amino acids. With 4 bases clipped from V and 2 bases from J, the junction kept 18 bases outside the gene matches. Germline CDR1 and CDR2: MNHEY and SMNVEV (reference sequence). This CDR3 reads CASSYQSPGLAGGSPYEQYF. The CDR3 bases are TGTGCCAGCAGTTACCAATCACCGGGACTAGCGGGCGGATCGCCCTACGAGCAGTACTTC.

In its sample, this clone was seen once. The chain links TRBV28 to TRBJ1-4; D call uncertain. The CDR3 has 12 residues. Germline CDR1 and CDR2: MDHEN and SYDVKM. The V gene lost 6 bases and the J gene lost 8 bases, with 10 bases spanning the gap. CDR3 nucleotide sequence: TGTGCCAGCAGGACCCCGGGAGAAAAACTGTTTTTT. It yields the protein CASRTPGEKLFF.

The chain uses TRBV14 and TRBJ2-3; D may be TRBD2 (6 bases). The germline gives CDR1 SGHDN, CDR2 FVKESK. The V and J ends lost 4 bases and 3 bases respectively, with 20 bases between them. This CDR3 has 17 amino acids. The CDR3 nucleotides read TGTGCCAGCAGCCCCATCGGGGGACGTGCATCGACAGATACGCAGTATTTT. Translated: CASSPIGGRASTDTQYF.

This chain connects TRBV6-1 to TRBJ2-1; possible D gene TRBD1, 6 bases. This CDR3 is built from 13 residues. CDR1 and CDR2 (germline): MNHNS, SASEGT. Trimming shortened V by 4 bases and J by 9 bases, and 13 bases separated the two germline ends. CDR3 sequence (DNA): TGTGCCAGCAGTGCCAACAGGGCCATTGAGCAGTTCTTC. This codes for CASSANRAIEQFF.

V is TRBV2 and J is TRBJ1-2, with 8 bases that match TRBD1. The CDR3 consists of 15 residues. V gave up 5 bases and J gave up 4 bases; unmatched junction bases: 9. CDR1 is SNHLY, CDR2 FYNNEI, per germline. CDR3 sequence reads: CASSRPGTGTYGYTF. Written as DNA, the CDR3 is TGTGCCAGCAGTCGTCCCGGGACAGGTACCTATGGCTACACCTTC. The entire variable domain, with the rest obtained from reference TRBV2 and TRBJ1-2, is as follows: EPEVTQTPSHQVTQMGQEVILRCVPISNHLYFYWYRQILGQKVEFLVSFYNNEISEKSEIFDDQFSVERPDGSNFTLKIRSTKLEDSAMYFCASSRPGTGTYGYTFGSGTRLTVV.

The chain recombines TRBV7-8 with TRBJ2-7; 9 bases map to TRBD2. The CDR3 length is 18 residues. Germline lookup yields CDR1 SGHVS and CDR2 FQNEAQ. With V trimmed by 3 bases and J by 0 bases, 12 bases remained unmatched. The CDR3 here is CASSFSYQGAGGSYEQYF. The DNA for the CDR3 is TGTGCCAGCAGCTTCTCCTACCAGGGAGCGGGGGGCTCCTACGAGCAGTACTTC.

The J gene is TRBJ2-3, the V gene TRBV28; the D is unclear. This CDR3 spans 14 amino acids. Germline V gives CDR1 MDHEN, CDR2 SYDVKM. The V end was cut by 6 bases, the J end by 6 bases, with 16 bases between. This chain's CDR3 is CASRLTVSSDTQYF. The CDR3 bases are TGTGCCAGCAGACTTACCGTCTCATCGGATACGCAGTATTTT. Drawing the rest from reference TRBV28 and TRBJ2-3, the complete variable domain is DVKVTQSSRYLVKRTGEKVFLECVQDMDHENMFWYRQDPGLGLRLIYFSYDVKMKEKGDIPEGYSVSREKKERFSLILESASTNQTSMYLCASRLTVSSDTQYFGPGTRLTVL.

J is TRBJ2-1 and V is TRBV27; a weak D match, TRBD1 (6 bases). V gave up 6 bases and J gave up 0 bases, with 18 bases separating them. In germline, CDR1 is MNHEY, CDR2 SMNVEV (reference sequence). The CDR3 consists of 17 residues. CDR3 amino acids: CASSPMGAGRSYNEQFF. The CDR3 DNA sequence: TGTGCCAGCAGCCCTATGGGGGCGGGCCGCTCCTACAATGAGCAGTTCTTC.

V and J are TRBV7-8 and TRBJ1-1; D unresolved. V was trimmed by 5 bases and J by 4 bases, leaving 14 bases between them. The CDR3 loop spans 14 amino acids. Germline CDR1 SGHVS, CDR2 FQNEAQ. CDR3 sequence reads: CASSTRYSSTEAFF. DNA for the CDR3: TGTGCCAGCAGCACGCGCTACTCGAGCACTGAAGCTTTCTTT.